Presented here are 6 T cell receptor beta chains from one specimen sequenced in a study of T cell responses to AZD1222 COVID-19 vaccine. The repertoire was sequenced with immunoSEQ multiplex PCR; TCRdb's copy has only in-frame clones and lacks some. The data hold around 200,000 clones, with around 90% observed a single time. Material: peripheral blood, obtained on day 0 of AZD1222 vaccination. The receptor set was obtained from an adult in good health.

CDR3: CASSNRGQGGTGELFF. CDR3 nucleotides: TGTGCCAGTAGTAACCGCGGACAGGGGGGGACCGGGGAGCTGTTTTTT. The V gene is TRBV19, the J gene TRBJ2-2, with 10 bases fitting TRBD1. The V and J ends lost 4 bases and 5 bases, in that order; junction bases with no gene match: 7. CDR3 length: 16 residues. Germline V gene sequence: CDR1 LNHDA, CDR2 SQIVND (reference sequence).

The chain carries TRBV7-3 and TRBJ2-1; 8 bases match TRBD1. The CDR3 has 15 amino acids. Germline-derived CDR1 and CDR2 are SGHTA and FQGTGA. V shed 3 bases and J 7 bases; nucleotides not matched to a gene: 8. The CDR3 sequence is CASSFGQGSENEQFF. The CDR3 region has the DNA TGTGCCAGCAGCTTTGGACAGGGAAGTGAGAATGAGCAGTTCTTC.

The chain employs TRBV5-6 and TRBJ1-2; tentative D call: TRBD1 (6 bases). V was shortened by 4 bases and J by 2 bases, with 15 bases between the two germline ends. Germline values: CDR1 SGHDT, CDR2 YYEEEE. The CDR3 loop spans 15 amino acids. The DNA of the CDR3 is TGTGCCAGCAGCGTTGGAGGGACAAACAACTATGGCTACACCTTC. Its translation: CASSVGGTNNYGYTF.

The rearrangement joins TRBV6-2 or TRBV6-3 to TRBJ1-1; 9 positions match TRBD1. Trimming removed 4 bases from V and 0 bases from J; junction bases left unmatched: 15. CDR1 and CDR2 (germline): MNHEY, SVGEGT. This CDR3 is built from 19 residues. DNA for the CDR3: TGTGCCAGCAGTTCGGAGAGGGGACAGGGAGTCTGGATGAACACTGAAGCTTTCTTT. Its translation is CASSSERGQGVWMNTEAFF.

The chain recombines TRBV6-4 with TRBJ2-3; a weak D match, TRBD2 (6 bases). Trimming pared 4 bases from V and 2 bases from J, leaving 19 bases between. This CDR3 is 17 amino acids long. Germline V lookup: CDR1 MRHNA, CDR2 SNTAGT. The CDR3 region is CASSADGGNPFTDTQYF. CDR3 DNA sequence: TGTGCCAGCAGTGCCGACGGCGGGAACCCTTTCACAGATACGCAGTATTTT.

V usage is TRBV27 and J usage is TRBJ2-3; 11 nucleotides line up with TRBD2. Losses at the gene ends were 3 bases for V and 3 bases for J; bases not matched to a gene: 5. The CDR3 consists of 16 residues. Germline CDR1 is MNHEY and CDR2 is SMNVEV (reference sequence). The CDR3 coding sequence is TGTGCCAGCAGTTTTTTAGCGGGGGGGCTTACAGATACGCAGTATTTT. Translating it yields CASSFLAGGLTDTQYF.